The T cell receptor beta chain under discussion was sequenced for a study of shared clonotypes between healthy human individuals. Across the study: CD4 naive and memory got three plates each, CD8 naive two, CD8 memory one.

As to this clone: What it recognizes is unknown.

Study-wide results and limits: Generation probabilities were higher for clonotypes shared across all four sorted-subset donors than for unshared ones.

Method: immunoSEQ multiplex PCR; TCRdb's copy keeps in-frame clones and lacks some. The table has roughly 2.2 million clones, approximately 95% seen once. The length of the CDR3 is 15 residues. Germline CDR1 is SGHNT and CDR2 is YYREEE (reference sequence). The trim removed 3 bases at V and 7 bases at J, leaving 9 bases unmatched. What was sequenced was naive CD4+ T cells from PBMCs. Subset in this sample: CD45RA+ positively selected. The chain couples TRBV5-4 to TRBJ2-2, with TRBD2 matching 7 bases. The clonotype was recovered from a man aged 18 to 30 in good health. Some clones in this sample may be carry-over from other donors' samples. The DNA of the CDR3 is TGTGCCAGCAGCTCCAGGGAGGGGCAGGGCGGGGAGCTGTTTTTT. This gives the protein CASSSREGQGGELFF.